The clone carrying this TCR beta chain was picked up many times. The data were produced by immunoSEQ multiplex PCR, yet TCRdb's version contains in-frame clones alone and is incomplete. Found here are 41,000 or so clones, no singletons; the ten largest cover 5.9%. Looked up from germline, CDR1 is SGHRS and CDR2 is YFSETQ. The CDR3 contains 15 residues. The V end lost 4 bases, the J end lost 1 base, and 14 bases lay between the germline ends. This sample is drawn from a study of T cells after posttransplantation cyclophosphamide. Material for sequencing was PBMCs. The clonotype originates from a man aged 30 to 45 in good health and a related stem cell transplant donor. The chain joins TRBV5-1 to TRBJ1-1; TRBD1 is a possible D gene (6 bases). The CDR3, as DNA: TGCGCCAGCAGCCCTAGGACAGCCGAGAACACTGAAGCTTTCTTT. It yields the protein CASSPRTAENTEAFF.